Shown below are 12 T cell receptor beta chains from a single sample sequenced in a study of cytomegalovirus exposure and HLA in healthy donors. The PCR used 60 Vbeta and 13 Jbeta primers. Sequencing was performed with immunoSEQ multiplex PCR; in TCRdb, only in-frame clones are kept and a portion is missing. The sample carries roughly 150,000 clones, nearly 80% recorded once. Sequencing was performed on PBMCs. Receptors were obtained from a male donor in good health and CMV-seronegative.

The chain combines TRBV5-4 with TRBJ2-1, with 7 positions matching TRBD1. The V and J ends lost 6 bases and 9 bases, in that order; junction bases with no gene match: 12. The CDR3 extends over 14 amino acids. CDR1 SGHNT and CDR2 YYREEE come from the germline V gene (reference sequence). The CDR3 bases are TGTGCCAGCACCCTCAGAGGGGGCGACTTTGAGCAGTTCTTC. It codes for CASTLRGGDFEQFF.

The V call is TRBV29-1, the J call TRBJ2-5, with a weak D call TRBD1 (6 bases). The CDR3 totals 13 residues. V dropped 6 bases and J dropped 5 bases, with 16 bases sitting between them. CDR1 and CDR2 (germline): SQVTM, ANQGSEA. This chain's CDR3 is CSVTDSLLETQYF. The CDR3 bases are TGCAGCGTAACGGACAGCCTCCTGGAGACCCAGTACTTC.

This chain links TRBV6-5 with TRBJ1-3, with D unresolved. This CDR3 has 16 residues. CDR1 and CDR2 from the germline V gene are MNHEY and SVGAGI. The ends were cut back, 2 bases at V and 0 bases at J, with 11 bases in the middle. The CDR3 sequence: CASSYGTESSGNTIYF. The CDR3 DNA reads as TGTGCCAGCAGTTACGGTACGGAGAGCTCTGGAAACACCATATATTTT.

Only one count was recorded for this clone. The J gene is TRBJ2-4, the V gene TRBV6-6; D might be TRBD1 (5 bases). V lost 2 bases, J lost 1 base, and 9 bases lay in between. Germline V gene sequence: CDR1 MNHNY, CDR2 SVGAGI (reference sequence). CDR3 length equals 15 residues. CDR3 bases: TGTGCCAGCAGTTACCCTCAGGGTGCCAAAAACATTCAGTACTTC. Translating it yields CASSYPQGAKNIQYF.

V and J are TRBV27 and TRBJ2-2, with D maybe TRBD1 (6 bases). V was trimmed by 0 bases and J by 6 bases, leaving 11 bases between them. Germline CDR1 is MNHEY and CDR2 is SMNVEV (reference sequence). The CDR3 has 15 residues. In DNA, the CDR3 is TGTGCCAGCAGTTTATCACGCGACAGGCCCGGGGAGCTGTTTTTT. Amino acids: CASSLSRDRPGELFF.

This clone was observed a single time. This chain links TRBV11-3 with TRBJ1-2; 10 positions match TRBD1. Trimming cost V 6 bases and J 3 bases; bases outside gene matches: 4. In germline, CDR1 is SGHNT, CDR2 YENEEA. There are 14 residues in the CDR3. CDR3 DNA sequence: TGTGCCAGCAGTTCCGGACAGGGGGACTATGGCTACACCTTC. Protein sequence: CASSSGQGDYGYTF.

Concerning this clone: Other DNA variants within this sample encode the same CDR3. The chain recombines TRBV6-5 with TRBJ1-6, with D unclear. Trimming removed 0 bases at V and 10 bases at J, with 10 bases between. Germline V gives CDR1 MNHEY, CDR2 SVGAGI. CDR3 length equals 14 residues. The CDR3 bases are TGTGCCAGCAGTTACTCTGGCTTTACATCACCCCTCCACTTT. Its protein product is CASSYSGFTSPLHF.

The rearrangement joins TRBV27 to TRBJ1-5; unclear D gene. Germline V gene data show CDR1 as MNHEY and CDR2 as SMNVEV (reference sequence). V was clipped by 5 bases and J by 6 bases, with 11 bases between them. The CDR3 spans 13 residues. As DNA, the CDR3 is TGTGCCAGCAGTCCACGGTTTGGTCAGCCCCAGCATTTT. This codes for CASSPRFGQPQHF.

The genes are TRBV7-2 and TRBJ2-7; 11 bases fit TRBD2. The CDR3 is 16 residues long. V trimming: 3 bases; J trimming: 3 bases; junction bases outside the gene matches: 7. Germline-derived CDR1 and CDR2 are SGHTA and FQGNSA. The CDR3 region has the DNA TGTGCCAGCAGCTTTGTACTAGCGGGGGCCTTCTACGAGCAGTACTTC. Protein product: CASSFVLAGAFYEQYF. Full variable domain (remainder filled in from reference TRBV7-2 and TRBJ2-7): GAGVSQSPSNKVTEKGKDVELRCDPISGHTALYWYRQSLGQGLEFLIYFQGNSAPDKSGLPSDRFSAERTGGSVSTLTIQRTQQEDSAVYLCASSFVLAGAFYEQYFGPGTRLTVT.

The chain couples TRBV7-9 to TRBJ2-7; D is unresolved. CDR3 size: 14 residues. Trimming removed 5 bases from V and 0 bases from J, with 11 bases in between. Per the germline V gene, CDR1 is SEHNR and CDR2 is FQNEAQ (reference sequence). CDR3 sequence: CASSALHSSYEQYF. CDR3 nucleotide sequence: TGTGCCAGCAGCGCACTCCACAGCTCCTACGAGCAGTACTTC.

A remark on this clone: A read error may produce the germline difference seen at one junction end. This chain uses TRBV7-9 with TRBJ1-3; 8 nucleotides match TRBD1. Germline V gene sequence: CDR1 SEHNR, CDR2 FQNEAQ (reference sequence). There are 14 residues in the CDR3. This CDR3 is CSSSRQGSGNTIYF. The CDR3 nucleotides read TGTTCCAGCAGCCGACAGGGGTCTGGAAACACCATATATTTT. The full variable domain, its missing parts supplied by reference TRBV7-9 and TRBJ1-3, is DTGVSQNPRHKITKRGQNVTFRCDPISEHNRLYWYRQTLGQGPEFLTYFQNEAQLEKSRLLSDRFSAERPKGSFSTLEIQRTEQGDSAMYLCSSSRQGSGNTIYFGEGSWLTVV.

This chain connects TRBV4-3 to TRBJ2-4; a weak D match, TRBD1 (5 bases). CDR1 LGHNA and CDR2 YSLEER come from the germline V gene. V dropped 0 bases and J dropped 0 bases, with 27 bases sitting between them. The CDR3 runs 22 residues. The CDR3 sequence: CASSQDHPNPPQEEVAKNIQYF. The CDR3, as DNA: TGCGCCAGCAGCCAAGATCATCCGAACCCTCCACAGGAAGAGGTAGCCAAAAACATTCAGTACTTC.